The clone carrying this T cell receptor (beta chain) is termed medium-sized. Its antigen remains unidentified. The record originates from a study of tumor-infiltrating lymphocytes in localized non-small cell lung cancer. At the level of the study: From each patient, both tumor and uninvolved lung, non-adjacent to tumor, were sampled.

Generated by immunoSEQ multiplex PCR, the TCRdb table keeps only in-frame clones and is missing some. The table lists approximately 17,000 clones, roughly 80% of them singletons. The germline V gene encodes CDR1 SGHTA and CDR2 FQGTGA. CDR3 length: 13 amino acids. V was pared by 5 bases and J by 10 bases, with 2 bases of the junction left unmatched. General study points: Tumor T-cell fraction from TCR sequencing was not associated with recurrence-free survival (p = 0.61). T-cell fraction did not differ between immunotypes IM1 and IM2. Not all patients were TCR sequenced, owing to tissue quantity.

The chain carries TRBV7-3 and TRBJ2-1; 13 nucleotides agree with TRBD2. This sequence originates from a human donor with non-small cell lung cancer. Sample: lung tumor tissue. The CDR3, as DNA: TGTGCCAGCAGCATGGGACTAGCGGGAGAGCAGTTCTTC. Translating gives CASSMGLAGEQFF.